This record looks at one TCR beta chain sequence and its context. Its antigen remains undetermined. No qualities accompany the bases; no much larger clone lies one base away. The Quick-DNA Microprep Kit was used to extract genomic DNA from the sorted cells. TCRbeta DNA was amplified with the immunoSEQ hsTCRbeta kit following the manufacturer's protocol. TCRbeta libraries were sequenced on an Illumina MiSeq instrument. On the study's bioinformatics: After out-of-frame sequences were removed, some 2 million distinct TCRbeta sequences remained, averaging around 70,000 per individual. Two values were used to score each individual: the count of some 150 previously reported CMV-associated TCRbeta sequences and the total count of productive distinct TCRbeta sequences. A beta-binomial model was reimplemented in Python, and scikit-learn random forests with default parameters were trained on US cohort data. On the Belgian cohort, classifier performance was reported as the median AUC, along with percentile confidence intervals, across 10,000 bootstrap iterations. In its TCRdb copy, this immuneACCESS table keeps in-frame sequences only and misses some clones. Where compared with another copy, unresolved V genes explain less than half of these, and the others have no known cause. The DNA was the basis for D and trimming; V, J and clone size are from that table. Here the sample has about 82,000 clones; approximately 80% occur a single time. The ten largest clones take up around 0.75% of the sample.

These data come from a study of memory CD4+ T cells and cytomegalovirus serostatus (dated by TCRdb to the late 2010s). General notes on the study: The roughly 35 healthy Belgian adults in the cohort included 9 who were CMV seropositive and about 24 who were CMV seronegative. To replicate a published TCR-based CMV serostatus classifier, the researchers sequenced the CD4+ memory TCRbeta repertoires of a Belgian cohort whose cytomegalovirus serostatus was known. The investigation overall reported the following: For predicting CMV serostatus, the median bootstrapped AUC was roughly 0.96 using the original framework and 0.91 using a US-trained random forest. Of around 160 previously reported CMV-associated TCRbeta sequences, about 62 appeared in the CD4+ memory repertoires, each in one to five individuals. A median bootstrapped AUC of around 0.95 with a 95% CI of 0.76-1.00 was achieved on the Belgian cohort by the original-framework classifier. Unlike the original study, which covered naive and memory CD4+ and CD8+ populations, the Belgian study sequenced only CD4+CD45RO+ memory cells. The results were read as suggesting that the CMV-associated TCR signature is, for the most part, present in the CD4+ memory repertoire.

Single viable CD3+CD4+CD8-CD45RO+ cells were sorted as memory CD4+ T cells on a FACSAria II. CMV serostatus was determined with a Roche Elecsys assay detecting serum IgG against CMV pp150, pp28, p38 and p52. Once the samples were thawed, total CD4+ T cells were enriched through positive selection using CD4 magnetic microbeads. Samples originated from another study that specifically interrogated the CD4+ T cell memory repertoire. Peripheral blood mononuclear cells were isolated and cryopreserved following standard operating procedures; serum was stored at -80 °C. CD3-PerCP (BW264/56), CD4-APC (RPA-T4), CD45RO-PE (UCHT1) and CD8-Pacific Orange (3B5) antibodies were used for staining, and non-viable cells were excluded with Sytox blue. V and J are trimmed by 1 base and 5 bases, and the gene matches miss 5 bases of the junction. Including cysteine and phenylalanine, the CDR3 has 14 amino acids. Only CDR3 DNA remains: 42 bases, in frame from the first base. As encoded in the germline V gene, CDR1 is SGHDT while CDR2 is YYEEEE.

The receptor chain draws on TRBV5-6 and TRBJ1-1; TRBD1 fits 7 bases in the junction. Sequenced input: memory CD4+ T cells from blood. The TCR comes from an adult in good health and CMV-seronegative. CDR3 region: CASSLTGVGTEAFF. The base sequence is TGTGCCAGCAGCTTGACAGGGGTCGGGACTGAAGCTTTCTTT.